These T cell receptor beta chains were read from a single sample in a study of regulatory T cells in long-lasting Graves disease. Via MiXCR, TCRdb re-called the multiplex PCR reads, giving one row per CDR3 protein. This table has around 450,000 distinct CDR3 sequences, around a fifth appearing once. The sequencing used peripheral blood mononuclear cells (PBMCs), collected when the disease was refractory, from a patient treated with antithyroid drugs. Source of these receptors: a female donor with Graves disease. Both conserved end residues are part of each CDR3. The order of the fields is V gene, J gene, D gene, clone size, CDR3 protein, CDR3 DNA. A D gene is named only where the DNA matches it firmly. Size is omitted from some rows. Given values are once, few, many or a class for expanded clones.

v_gene: TRBV5-6; j_gene: TRBJ2-7; d_gene: TRBD2; abundance: many; CDR3aa: CASSFQGGEYF; CDR3nt: TGTGCCAGCAGCTTTCAGGGAGGGGAGTACTTC
v_gene: TRBV7-3; j_gene: TRBJ2-7; d_gene: -; abundance: few; CDR3aa: CASSLTNIYEQYF; CDR3nt: TGTGCCAGCAGCTTAACGAACATATACGAGCAGTACTTC
v_gene: TRBV2; j_gene: TRBJ1-4; d_gene: TRBD1; abundance: -; CDR3aa: CASSQSPAKGALGEKLFF; CDR3nt: TGTGCCAGCAGCCAGAGCCCCGCGAAGGGGGCCTTGGGTGAAAAACTGTTTTTT
v_gene: TRBV27; j_gene: TRBJ1-6; d_gene: -; abundance: many; CDR3aa: CASSLWANSPLHF; CDR3nt: TGTGCCAGCAGTTTGTGGGCAAATTCACCCCTCCACTTT
v_gene: TRBV20-1; j_gene: TRBJ1-1; d_gene: -; abundance: few; CDR3aa: CSARDVGRLMNTEAFF; CDR3nt: TGCAGTGCTAGGGATGTGGGACGGCTCATGAACACTGAAGCTTTCTTT
v_gene: TRBV6-5; j_gene: TRBJ2-7; d_gene: -; abundance: many; CDR3aa: CASSYQGSSYEQYF; CDR3nt: TGTGCCAGCAGTTACCAGGGGTCTTCCTACGAGCAGTACTTC
v_gene: TRBV2; j_gene: TRBJ1-5; d_gene: TRBD1; abundance: many; CDR3aa: CASIGQGAQPQHF; CDR3nt: TGTGCCAGCATTGGACAGGGGGCTCAGCCCCAGCATTTT
v_gene: TRBV13; j_gene: TRBJ2-5; d_gene: TRBD2; abundance: many; CDR3aa: CASSFATGGQETQYF; CDR3nt: TGTGCCAGCAGTTTCGCGACGGGAGGCCAAGAGACCCAGTACTTC
v_gene: TRBV18; j_gene: TRBJ2-7; d_gene: -; abundance: few; CDR3aa: CASSPGSRQYF; CDR3nt: TGTGCCAGCTCACCGGGATCCCGGCAGTACTTC
v_gene: TRBV6-1; j_gene: TRBJ2-3; d_gene: TRBD2; abundance: few; CDR3aa: CASSEVGGRENTQYF; CDR3nt: TGTGCCAGCAGTGAAGTTGGCGGGAGAGAGAATACGCAGTATTTT
v_gene: TRBV28; j_gene: TRBJ2-2; d_gene: -; abundance: -; CDR3aa: CASSLASQAGELLF; CDR3nt: TGTGCCAGCAGTTTAGCGAGTCAGGCCGGGGAGCTGCTTTTT
v_gene: TRBV11-2; j_gene: TRBJ1-2; d_gene: -; abundance: many; CDR3aa: CASSSRDKNYGYTF; CDR3nt: TGTGCCAGCAGCTCCCGGGACAAAAATTATGGCTACACCTTC
v_gene: TRBV12-3/TRBV12-4; j_gene: TRBJ1-1; d_gene: -; abundance: few; CDR3aa: CASNPGGLTGPFF; CDR3nt: TGTGCCAGCAACCCCGGAGGGCTTACGGGGCCTTTCTTT
v_gene: TRBV28; j_gene: TRBJ2-3; d_gene: -; abundance: -; CDR3aa: CASRSNKGTDTQYF; CDR3nt: TGTGCCAGCAGGAGCAACAAGGGCACAGATACGCAGTATTTT
v_gene: TRBV28; j_gene: TRBJ1-2; d_gene: -; abundance: many; CDR3aa: CASSALGLPLYGYTF; CDR3nt: TGTGCCAGCAGTGCCTTGGGCCTCCCCCTCTATGGCTACACCTTC
v_gene: TRBV10-2; j_gene: TRBJ2-5; d_gene: TRBD2; abundance: many; CDR3aa: CASSVPSGETQYF; CDR3nt: TGCGCCAGCAGTGTCCCTAGCGGGGAGACCCAGTACTTC
v_gene: TRBV7-9; j_gene: TRBJ2-7; d_gene: TRBD1; abundance: few; CDR3aa: CASSLGQGAPYEQYF; CDR3nt: TGTGCCAGCAGCCTCGGACAGGGGGCCCCCTACGAGCAGTACTTC